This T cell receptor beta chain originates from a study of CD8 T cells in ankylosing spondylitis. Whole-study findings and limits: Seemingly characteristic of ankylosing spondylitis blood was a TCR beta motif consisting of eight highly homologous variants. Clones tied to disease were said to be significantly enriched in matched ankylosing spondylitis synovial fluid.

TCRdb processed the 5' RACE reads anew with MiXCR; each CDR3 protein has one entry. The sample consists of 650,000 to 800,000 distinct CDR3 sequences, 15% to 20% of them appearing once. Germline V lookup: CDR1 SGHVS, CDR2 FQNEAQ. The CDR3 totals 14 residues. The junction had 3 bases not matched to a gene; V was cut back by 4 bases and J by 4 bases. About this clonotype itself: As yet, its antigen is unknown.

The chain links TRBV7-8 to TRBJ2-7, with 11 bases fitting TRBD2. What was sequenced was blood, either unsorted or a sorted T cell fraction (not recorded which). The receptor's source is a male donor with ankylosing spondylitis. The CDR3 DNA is TGTGCCAGCAGCTCTACTAGCGGGAGATACGAGCAGTACTTC. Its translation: CASSSTSGRYEQYF.